Following are 11 T cell receptor beta chains from one sample sequenced in a study of T cells in Graves' hyperthyroidism and ophthalmopathy. From RNA transcripts, TCR beta CDR3 regions were amplified. First-round RT-PCR with HTBI primers amplified the TCR CDR3 region. TCRdb fed the multiplex PCR reads into MiXCR, producing one record per CDR3 protein. The sample lists over 450,000 distinct CDR3 sequences; roughly a sixth were seen once. The sequenced sample was blood. These receptors originate from a woman younger than 30 with Graves' ophthalmopathy.

There are a few counts of this clonotype. CDR3 sequence: CSVEPGQMNTEAFF. CDR3 nucleotide sequence: TGCAGCGTTGAACCGGGACAGATGAACACTGAAGCTTTCTTT. The chain is built from TRBV29-1 and TRBJ1-1; 7 nucleotides align to TRBD1. The V gene end was trimmed by 2 bases and the J gene end by 0 bases; junction bases not matched to a gene: 3. There are 14 residues in the CDR3. The germline gives CDR1 SQVTM, CDR2 ANQGSEA. Combining the CDR3 with reference TRBV29-1 and TRBJ1-1 gives the whole variable domain SAVISQKPSRDICQRGTSLTIQCQVDSQVTMMFWYRQQPGQSLTLIATANQGSEATYESGFVIDKFPISRPNLTFSTLTVSNMSPEDSSIYLCSVEPGQMNTEAFFGQGTRLTVV.

This clonotype was recorded many times. V is TRBV12-3 or TRBV12-4 and J is TRBJ2-6; 9 nucleotides align to TRBD1. The V segment lost 5 bases and the J segment 0 bases; nucleotides outside the gene matches: 5. This CDR3 contains 17 residues. CDR3 sequence: CASSPGQGRSGANVLTF. The CDR3 DNA follows: TGTGCCAGCAGTCCGGGACAGGGACGCTCTGGGGCCAACGTCCTGACTTTC.

This clonotype appeared a single time. This chain joins TRBV19 and TRBJ1-1; 9 bases are a match to TRBD1. CDR1 and CDR2 (germline): LNHDA, SQIVND (reference sequence). The V segment lost 6 bases and the J segment 3 bases; nucleotides outside the gene matches: 8. The CDR3 sequence is 15 residues long. The CDR3 sequence: CASRIGTGWDTEAFF. CDR3 sequence (DNA): TGTGCCAGTAGAATCGGGACAGGGTGGGACACTGAAGCTTTCTTT.

This clonotype was seen more than once but under ten times. The chain employs TRBV12-3 or TRBV12-4 and TRBJ1-2; D is uncertain. The CDR3 is made up of 14 amino acids. V was trimmed by 3 bases and J by 7 bases, leaving 15 bases between them. CDR3 region: CASSLEGAMPGYTF. CDR3 nucleotide sequence: TGTGCCAGCAGTTTGGAGGGCGCGATGCCTGGCTACACCTTC.

V usage is TRBV18 and J usage is TRBJ1-2; 9 bases are shared with TRBD1. The CDR3 consists of 15 residues. The V and J ends lost 3 bases and 3 bases, in that order; junction bases with no gene match: 5. CDR1 KGHSH and CDR2 LQKENI come from the germline V gene. CDR3 bases: TGTGCCAGCTCACCCGGACAGGGGCTCGACTATGGCTACACCTTC. Its protein product is CASSPGQGLDYGYTF.

This clonotype was seen a handful of times. The conserved final phenylalanine or tryptophan is absent from the CDR3, which likely points to a read error. CDR3 nucleotides: TGTGCCAGCAGTTTTCGGGGGGCATCCATGAACACTGAAGCTTTCCTT. Translated: CASSFRGASMNTEAFL. The V and J genes are TRBV27 and TRBJ1-1, with D perhaps matching TRBD1 (6 bases). V shed 3 bases and J shed 0 bases, with 14 bases lying between them. Germline-derived CDR1 and CDR2 are MNHEY and SMNVEV (reference sequence). CDR3 length equals 16 residues.

This clonotype was recorded at least ten times. The CDR3 sequence is CASSPTINTEAFF. CDR3 bases: TGTGCCAGCAGCCCCACAATTAACACTGAAGCTTTCTTT. The rearrangement joins TRBV28 to TRBJ1-1; unclear D gene. The V end lost 6 bases, the J end lost 2 bases, and 10 bases lay between the germline ends. The CDR3 covers 13 residues. Germline V CDR1 and CDR2: MDHEN, SYDVKM.

This clonotype was seen many times. The gene calls are TRBV28 and TRBJ2-1; D unresolved. Trimming took 6 bases from V and 10 from J, leaving 16 bases between them. Germline V gives CDR1 MDHEN, CDR2 SYDVKM. The CDR3 runs to 13 residues. The CDR3 DNA sequence: TGTGCCAGCAGCCCTGAGCCGCTGGGGGAGCAGTTCTTC. This sequence encodes CASSPEPLGEQFF.

In this sample, this clonotype turned up a few times. This chain uses TRBV19 with TRBJ2-1, with TRBD2 identical over 13 bases. The germline V gene has CDR1 LNHDA and CDR2 SQIVND (reference sequence). J lost 2 bases, V lost 7 bases, and 8 bases had no gene match. This CDR3 is 17 amino acids long. The CDR3 loop reads CASTPLAGGTTYNEQFF. The DNA for the CDR3 is TGTGCCAGTACCCCACTAGCGGGAGGGACCACCTACAATGAGCAGTTCTTC.

This clonotype has a count of ten or more. V is TRBV27 and J is TRBJ2-3, with TRBD1 matching 9 bases. The CDR3 loop spans 16 amino acids. Germline loops: CDR1 MNHEY, CDR2 SMNVEV (reference sequence). V was clipped by 7 bases and J by 0 bases; unmatched bases: 8. CDR3 protein: CASTLDRGKSTDTQYF. As DNA, the CDR3 is TGTGCCAGCACCCTGGACAGGGGTAAGAGCACAGATACGCAGTATTTT.

This clonotype showed up many times. The chain has TRBV18 and TRBJ1-4, with D unresolved. The V end was cut by 2 bases, the J end by 2 bases, with 6 bases between. This CDR3 is 14 amino acids long. The germline CDR1 and CDR2 sequences are KGHSH and LQKENI. The CDR3 coding sequence is TGTGCCAGCTCACCAGCGGCCACTAATGAAAAACTGTTTTTT. Its protein is CASSPAATNEKLFF.